This T cell receptor (beta chain) is from a study of OX40 agonist ivuxolimab in advanced cancers. Germline CDR1 and CDR2: SGHRS and YFSETQ. Between the trimmed V and J ends, which lost 5 bases and 4 bases, there was a span of 12 bases. CDR3 length equals 13 residues. Data came from immunoSEQ multiplex PCR; TCRdb stores just in-frame clones and leaves some out. The sample yields 35,000 to 40,000 clones, about three quarters seen once. Sequenced material: CD4+ or CD8+ T cells sorted from blood, taken in a trial of the OX40 agonist ivuxolimab. The chain has TRBV5-1 and TRBJ1-1, with unresolved D. This TCR derives from an adult with an advanced solid tumor such as melanoma, head and neck, liver or kidney cancer. CDR3 protein: CASREQILTEAFF. For the CDR3, the DNA is TGCGCCAGCAGGGAACAGATACTCACTGAAGCTTTCTTT.